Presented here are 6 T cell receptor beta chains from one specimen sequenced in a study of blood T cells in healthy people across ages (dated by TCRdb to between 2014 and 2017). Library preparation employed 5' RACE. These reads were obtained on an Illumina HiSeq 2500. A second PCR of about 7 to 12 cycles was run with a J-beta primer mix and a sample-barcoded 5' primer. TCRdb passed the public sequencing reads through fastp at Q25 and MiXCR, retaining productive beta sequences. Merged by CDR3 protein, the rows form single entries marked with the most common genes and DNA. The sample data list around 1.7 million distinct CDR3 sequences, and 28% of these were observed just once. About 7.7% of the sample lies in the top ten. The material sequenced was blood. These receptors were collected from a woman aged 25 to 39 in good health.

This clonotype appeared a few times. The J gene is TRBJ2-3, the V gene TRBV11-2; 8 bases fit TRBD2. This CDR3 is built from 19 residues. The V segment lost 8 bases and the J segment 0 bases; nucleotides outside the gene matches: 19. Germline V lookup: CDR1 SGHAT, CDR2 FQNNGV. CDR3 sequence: CASRMGQGLVGYSTDTQYF. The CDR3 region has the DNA TGTGCCAGCCGAATGGGCCAGGGACTAGTGGGGTATAGCACAGATACGCAGTATTTT.

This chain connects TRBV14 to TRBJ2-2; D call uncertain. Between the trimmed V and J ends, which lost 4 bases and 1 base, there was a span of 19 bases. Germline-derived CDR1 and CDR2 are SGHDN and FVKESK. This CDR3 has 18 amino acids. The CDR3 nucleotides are TGTGCCAGCAGCCGACGGGCCCAGCATTCTGGGAACACCGGGGAGCTGTTTTTT. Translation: CASSRRAQHSGNTGELFF.

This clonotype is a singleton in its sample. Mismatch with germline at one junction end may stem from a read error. CDR3 sequence: CAWSPGANVRTF. CDR3 bases: TGTGCCTGGAGTCCCGGGGCCAACGTCCGGACTTTC. This chain connects TRBV30 to TRBJ2-6; D tentatively reads TRBD1 or TRBD2 (5 bases each). Looked up from germline, CDR1 is GTSNPN and CDR2 is SVGIG (reference sequence). The CDR3 is 12 amino acids.

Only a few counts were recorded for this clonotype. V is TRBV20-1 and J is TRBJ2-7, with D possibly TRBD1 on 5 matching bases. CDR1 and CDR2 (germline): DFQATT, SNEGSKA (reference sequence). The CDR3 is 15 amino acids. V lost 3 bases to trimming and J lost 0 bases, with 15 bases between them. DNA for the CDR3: TGCAGTGCTAGGGCAACAGGTCCTAGCTCCTACGAGCAGTACTTC. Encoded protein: CSARATGPSSYEQYF.

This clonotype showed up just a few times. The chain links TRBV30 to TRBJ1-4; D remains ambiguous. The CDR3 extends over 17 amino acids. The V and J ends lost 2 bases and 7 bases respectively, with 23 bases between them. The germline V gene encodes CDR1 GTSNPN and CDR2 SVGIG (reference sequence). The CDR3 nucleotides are TGTGCCTGGAGTAATGGAGGGTTGAGGGCCTTATGTGAAAAACTGTTTTTT. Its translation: CAWSNGGLRALCEKLFF.

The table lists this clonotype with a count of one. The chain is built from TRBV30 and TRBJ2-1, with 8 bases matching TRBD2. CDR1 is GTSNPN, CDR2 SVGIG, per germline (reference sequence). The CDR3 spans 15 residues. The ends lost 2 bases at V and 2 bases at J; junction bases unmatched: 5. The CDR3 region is CAWSRGLGAYNEQFF. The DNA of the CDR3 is TGTGCCTGGAGTAGGGGACTAGGCGCCTACAATGAGCAGTTCTTC.